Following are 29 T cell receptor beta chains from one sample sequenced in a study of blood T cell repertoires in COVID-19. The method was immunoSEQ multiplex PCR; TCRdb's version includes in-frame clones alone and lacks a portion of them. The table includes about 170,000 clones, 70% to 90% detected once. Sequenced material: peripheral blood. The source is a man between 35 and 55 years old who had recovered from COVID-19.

As DNA, the CDR3 is TGCGCCAGCAGTCGGAGAGCGAGCTCTGGAAACACCATATATTTT. It yields the protein CASSRRASSGNTIYF. The rearrangement uses TRBV23-1 and TRBJ1-3; D not certain. TRBV23-1 belongs to the ORF category, with a function that is uncertain. The CDR3 runs to 15 residues. V was clipped by 4 bases and J by 0 bases, with 10 bases between them.

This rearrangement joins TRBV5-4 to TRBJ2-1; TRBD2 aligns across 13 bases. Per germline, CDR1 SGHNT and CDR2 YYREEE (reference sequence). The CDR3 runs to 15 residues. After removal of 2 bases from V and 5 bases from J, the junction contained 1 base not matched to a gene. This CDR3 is CASSLGLAGDNEQFF. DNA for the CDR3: TGTGCCAGCAGCTTAGGACTAGCGGGAGACAATGAGCAGTTCTTC.

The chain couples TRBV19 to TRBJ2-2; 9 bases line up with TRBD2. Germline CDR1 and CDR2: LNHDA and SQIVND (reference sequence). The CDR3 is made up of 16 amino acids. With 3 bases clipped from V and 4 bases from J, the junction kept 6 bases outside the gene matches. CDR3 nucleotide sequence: TGTGCCAGTAGTATTAGCGGGAGTAGAAGCACCGGGGAGCTGTTTTTT. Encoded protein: CASSISGSRSTGELFF.

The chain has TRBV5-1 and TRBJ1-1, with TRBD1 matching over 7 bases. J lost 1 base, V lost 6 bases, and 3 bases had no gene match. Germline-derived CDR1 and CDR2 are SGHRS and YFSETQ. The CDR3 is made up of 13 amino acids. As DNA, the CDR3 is TGCGCCAGCACCCAGGGGGGGAACACTGAAGCTTTCTTT. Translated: CASTQGGNTEAFF. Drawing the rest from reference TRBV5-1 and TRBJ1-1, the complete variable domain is KAGVTQTPRYLIKTRGQQVTLSCSPISGHRSVSWYQQTPGQGLQFLFEYFSETQRNKGNFPGRFSGRQFSNSRSEMNVSTLELGDSALYLCASTQGGNTEAFFGQGTRLTVV.

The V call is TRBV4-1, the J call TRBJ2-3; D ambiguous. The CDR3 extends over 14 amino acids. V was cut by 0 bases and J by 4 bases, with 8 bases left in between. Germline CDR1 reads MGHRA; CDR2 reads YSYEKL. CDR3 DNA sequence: TGCGCCAGCAGCCAAGAACCTAGTCCAGATACGCAGTATTTT. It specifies CASSQEPSPDTQYF.

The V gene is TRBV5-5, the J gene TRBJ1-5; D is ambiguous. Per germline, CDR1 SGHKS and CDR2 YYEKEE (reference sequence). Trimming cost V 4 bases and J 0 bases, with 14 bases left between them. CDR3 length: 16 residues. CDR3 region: CASSPAAALSNQPQHF. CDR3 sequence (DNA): TGTGCCAGCAGCCCGGCGGCCGCCCTTAGCAATCAGCCCCAGCATTTT.

The CDR3 here is CASSPVAAWRETQYF. The CDR3 DNA follows: TGTGCCAGCTCCCCCGTGGCAGCCTGGAGAGAGACCCAGTACTTC. This chain joins TRBV18 and TRBJ2-5; D is uncertain. From germline, CDR1 is KGHSH and CDR2 LQKENI. The V end was cut by 6 bases, the J end by 4 bases, with 18 bases between. This CDR3 region has 15 residues.

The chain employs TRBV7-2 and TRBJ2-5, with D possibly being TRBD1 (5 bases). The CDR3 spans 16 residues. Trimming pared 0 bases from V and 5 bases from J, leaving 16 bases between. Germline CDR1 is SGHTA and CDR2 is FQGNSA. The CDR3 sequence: CASSLAGQRLPETQYF. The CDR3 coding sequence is TGTGCCAGCAGCTTAGCGGGGCAACGTCTTCCGGAGACCCAGTACTTC. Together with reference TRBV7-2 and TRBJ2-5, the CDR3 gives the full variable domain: GAGVSQSPSNKVTEKGKDVELRCDPISGHTALYWYRQSLGQGLEFLIYFQGNSAPDKSGLPSDRFSAERTGGSVSTLTIQRTQQEDSAVYLCASSLAGQRLPETQYFGPGTRLLVL.

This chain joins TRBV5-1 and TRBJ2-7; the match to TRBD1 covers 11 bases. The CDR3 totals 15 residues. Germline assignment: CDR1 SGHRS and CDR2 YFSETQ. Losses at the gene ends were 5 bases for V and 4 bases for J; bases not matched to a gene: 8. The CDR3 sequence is CASRTWTGGTYEQYF. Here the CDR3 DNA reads TGCGCCAGCAGAACGTGGACAGGGGGCACGTACGAGCAGTACTTC.

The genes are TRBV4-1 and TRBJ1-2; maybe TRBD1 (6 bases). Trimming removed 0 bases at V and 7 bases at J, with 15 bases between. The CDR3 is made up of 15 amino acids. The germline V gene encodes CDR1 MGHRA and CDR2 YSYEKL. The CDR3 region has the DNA TGCGCCAGCAGCCAAGATAGGGGGGGATTGCGTGGCTACACCTTC. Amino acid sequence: CASSQDRGGLRGYTF.

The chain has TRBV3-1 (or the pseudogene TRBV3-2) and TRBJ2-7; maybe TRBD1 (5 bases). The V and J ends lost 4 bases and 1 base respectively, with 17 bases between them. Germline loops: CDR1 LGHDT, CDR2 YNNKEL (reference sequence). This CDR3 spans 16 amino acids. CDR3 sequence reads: CASSPNPTEISYEQYF. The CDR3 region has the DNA TGTGCCAGCAGCCCCAACCCGACAGAAATTTCCTACGAGCAGTACTTC.

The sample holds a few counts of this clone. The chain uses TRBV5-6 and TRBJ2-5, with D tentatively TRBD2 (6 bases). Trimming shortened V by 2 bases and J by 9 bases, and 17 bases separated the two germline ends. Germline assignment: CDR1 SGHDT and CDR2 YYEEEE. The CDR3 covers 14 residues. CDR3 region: CASSFRAGSVAQYF. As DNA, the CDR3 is TGTGCCAGCAGCTTTAGGGCGGGGTCGGTTGCCCAGTACTTC. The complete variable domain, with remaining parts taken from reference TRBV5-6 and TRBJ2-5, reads DAGVTQSPTHLIKTRGQQVTLRCSPKSGHDTVSWYQQALGQGPQFIFQYYEEEERQRGNFPDRFSGHQFPNYSSELNVNALLLGDSALYLCASSFRAGSVAQYFGPGTRLLVL.

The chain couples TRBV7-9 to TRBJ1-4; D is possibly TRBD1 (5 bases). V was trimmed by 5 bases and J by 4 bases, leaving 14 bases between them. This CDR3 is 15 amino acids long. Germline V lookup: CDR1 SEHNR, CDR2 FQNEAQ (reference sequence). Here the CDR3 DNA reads TGTGCCAGCAGCCAGCAGGGTATGGGTAATGAAAAACTGTTTTTT. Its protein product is CASSQQGMGNEKLFF.

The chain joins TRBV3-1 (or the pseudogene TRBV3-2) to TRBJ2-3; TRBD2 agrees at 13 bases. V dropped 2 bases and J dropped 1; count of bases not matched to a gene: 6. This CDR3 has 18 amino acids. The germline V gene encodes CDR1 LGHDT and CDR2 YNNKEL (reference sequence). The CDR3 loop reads CASSQNFGLAGGTDTQYF. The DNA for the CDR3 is TGTGCCAGCAGCCAAAATTTTGGACTAGCGGGGGGCACAGATACGCAGTATTTT.

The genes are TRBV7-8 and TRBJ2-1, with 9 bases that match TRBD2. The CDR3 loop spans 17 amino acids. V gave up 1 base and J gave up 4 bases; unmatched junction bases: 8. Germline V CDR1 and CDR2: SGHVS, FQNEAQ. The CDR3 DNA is TGTGCCAGCAGCTTAGTCTCTAGCGGGGCTCGTTACAATGAGCAGTTCTTC. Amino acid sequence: CASSLVSSGARYNEQFF.

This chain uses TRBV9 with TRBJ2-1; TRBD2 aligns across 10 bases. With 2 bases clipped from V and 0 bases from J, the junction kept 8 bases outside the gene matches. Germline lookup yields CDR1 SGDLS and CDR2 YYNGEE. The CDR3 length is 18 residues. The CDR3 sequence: CASSVWMSGGDSYNEQFF. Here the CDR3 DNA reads TGTGCCAGCAGCGTTTGGATGAGCGGGGGGGACTCCTACAATGAGCAGTTCTTC.

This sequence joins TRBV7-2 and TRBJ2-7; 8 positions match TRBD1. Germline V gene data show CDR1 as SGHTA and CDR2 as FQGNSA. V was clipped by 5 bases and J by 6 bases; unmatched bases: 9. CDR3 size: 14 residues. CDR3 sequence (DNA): TGTGCCAGCAGCGTGGACAGGGAATCCCTCGAGCAGTACTTC. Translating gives CASSVDRESLEQYF.

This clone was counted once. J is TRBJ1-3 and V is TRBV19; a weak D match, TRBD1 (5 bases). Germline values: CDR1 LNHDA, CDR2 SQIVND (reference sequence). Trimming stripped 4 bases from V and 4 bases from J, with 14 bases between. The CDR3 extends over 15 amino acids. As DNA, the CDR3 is TGTGCCAGTAGTAGGAGCAGGGAATTCGGAAACACCATATATTTT. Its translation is CASSRSREFGNTIYF.

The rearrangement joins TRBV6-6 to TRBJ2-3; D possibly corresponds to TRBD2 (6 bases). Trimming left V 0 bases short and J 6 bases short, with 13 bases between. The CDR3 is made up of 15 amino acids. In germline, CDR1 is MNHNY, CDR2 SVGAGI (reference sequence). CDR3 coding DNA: TGTGCCAGCAGTTACTCGATCAGGCTAGCGGATACGCAGTATTTT. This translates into CASSYSIRLADTQYF.

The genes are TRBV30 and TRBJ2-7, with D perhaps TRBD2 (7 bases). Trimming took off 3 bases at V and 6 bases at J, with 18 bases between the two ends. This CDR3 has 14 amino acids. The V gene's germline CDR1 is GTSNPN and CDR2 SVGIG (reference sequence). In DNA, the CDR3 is TGTGCCTGGAGGGAGGGGGGGCCGCGTAGCGAGCAGTACTTC. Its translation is CAWREGGPRSEQYF.

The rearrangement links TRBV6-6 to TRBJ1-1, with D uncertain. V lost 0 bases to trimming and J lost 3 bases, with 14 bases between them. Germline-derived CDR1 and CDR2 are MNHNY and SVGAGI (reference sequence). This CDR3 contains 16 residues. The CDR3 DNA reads TGTGCCAGCAGTTACTCGATGGCCTGGAGTGACACTGAAGCTTTCTTT. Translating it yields CASSYSMAWSDTEAFF.

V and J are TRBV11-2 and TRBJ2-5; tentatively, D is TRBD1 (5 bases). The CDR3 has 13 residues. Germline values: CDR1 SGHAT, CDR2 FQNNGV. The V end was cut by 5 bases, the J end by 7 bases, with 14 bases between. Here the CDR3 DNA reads TGTGCCAGCAGCGGGGCCAGGGATTTGACCCAGTACTTC. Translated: CASSGARDLTQYF.

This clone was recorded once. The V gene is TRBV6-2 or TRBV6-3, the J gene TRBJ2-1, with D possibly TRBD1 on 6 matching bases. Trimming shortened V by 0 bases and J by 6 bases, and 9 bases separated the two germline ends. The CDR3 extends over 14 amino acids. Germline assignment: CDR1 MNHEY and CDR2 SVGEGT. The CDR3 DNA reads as TGTGCCAGCAGTTACTCCCAGGGGACCAATGAGCAGTTCTTC. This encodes CASSYSQGTNEQFF.

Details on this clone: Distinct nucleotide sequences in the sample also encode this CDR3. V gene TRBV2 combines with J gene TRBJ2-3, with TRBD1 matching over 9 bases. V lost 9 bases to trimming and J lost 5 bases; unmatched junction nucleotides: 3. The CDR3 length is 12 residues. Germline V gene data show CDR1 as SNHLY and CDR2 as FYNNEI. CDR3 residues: CARETGGDTQYF. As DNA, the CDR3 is TGTGCCAGGGAGACAGGGGGAGATACGCAGTATTTT.

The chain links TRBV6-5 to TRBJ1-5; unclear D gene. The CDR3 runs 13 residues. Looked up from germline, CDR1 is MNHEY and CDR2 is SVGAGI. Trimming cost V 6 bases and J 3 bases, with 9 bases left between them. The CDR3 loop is CASSTGINQPQHF. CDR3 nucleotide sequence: TGTGCCAGCAGCACCGGGATCAATCAGCCCCAGCATTTT.

The CDR3 region is CASSYATGGYEQYF. The CDR3 DNA reads as TGTGCCAGCAGTTACGCGACAGGGGGCTACGAGCAGTACTTC. The V and J genes are TRBV6-6 and TRBJ2-7; 9 nucleotides align to TRBD1. CDR3 size: 14 residues. The germline CDR1 and CDR2 sequences are MNHNY and SVGAGI (reference sequence). V lost 2 bases, J lost 3 bases, and 2 bases stayed unmatched.

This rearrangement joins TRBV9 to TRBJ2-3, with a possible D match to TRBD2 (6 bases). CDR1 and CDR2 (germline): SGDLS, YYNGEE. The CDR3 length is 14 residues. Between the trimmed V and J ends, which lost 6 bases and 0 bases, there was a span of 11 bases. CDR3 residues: CASNSGFSTDTQYF. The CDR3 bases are TGTGCCAGCAATAGCGGATTTAGCACAGATACGCAGTATTTT.

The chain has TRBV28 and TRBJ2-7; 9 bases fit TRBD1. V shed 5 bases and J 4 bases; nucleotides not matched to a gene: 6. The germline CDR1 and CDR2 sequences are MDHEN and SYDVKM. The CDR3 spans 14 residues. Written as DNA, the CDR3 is TGTGCCAGCAGTGTGACAGGGGGAGTTTACGAGCAGTACTTC. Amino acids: CASSVTGGVYEQYF.

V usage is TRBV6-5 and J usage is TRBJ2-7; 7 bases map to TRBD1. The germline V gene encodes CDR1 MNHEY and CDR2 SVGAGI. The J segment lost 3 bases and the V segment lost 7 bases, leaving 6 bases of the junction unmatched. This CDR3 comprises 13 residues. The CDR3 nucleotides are TGTGCCAGCACGTCGGGACAGATCTACGAGCAGTACTTC. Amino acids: CASTSGQIYEQYF.